The clone carrying this T cell receptor beta chain was seen only a few times. No antigen is known for it. The isolated RNA, all of it, was reverse transcribed, so expressed TCRB transcripts were what got sequenced. Assay: immunoSEQ multiplex PCR; the TCRdb copy retains only in-frame clones and omits some. This table has roughly 400,000 clones, less than 15% appearing once. A CD45RO/CCR7/CD25/CD127/CD95/CD27 panel sorted naive, central memory, regulatory and stem cell-like memory CD4+ cells. Trimming removed 0 bases from V and 3 bases from J, with 13 bases in between. CDR3 length: 15 residues. Germline V gene lookup returns CDR1 SGHRS and CDR2 YFSETQ. These data come from a study of beta chain features in type 1 diabetes. Findings of the study overall: cDNA-based reads could over-represent cells with high TCR expression. Type 1 diabetes patients had fewer VDJ junction insertions and more deletions. Moderate but significant shortening of TCRB CDR3s was recorded in all four CD4+ subsets from Type 1 diabetes patients.

Sequencing input: naive CD4+ T cells from blood. The chain uses TRBV5-1 and TRBJ2-7, with D perhaps TRBD1 (6 bases). The TCR originated in a woman aged 18-30 years in good health. Here the CDR3 reads CASSLGQADLYEQYF. DNA for the CDR3: TGCGCCAGCAGCTTGGGACAGGCCGATCTCTACGAGCAGTACTTC. Full variable domain (remainder filled in from reference TRBV5-1 and TRBJ2-7): KAGVTQTPRYLIKTRGQQVTLSCSPISGHRSVSWYQQTPGQGLQFLFEYFSETQRNKGNFPGRFSGRQFSNSRSEMNVSTLELGDSALYLCASSLGQADLYEQYFGPGTRLTVT.